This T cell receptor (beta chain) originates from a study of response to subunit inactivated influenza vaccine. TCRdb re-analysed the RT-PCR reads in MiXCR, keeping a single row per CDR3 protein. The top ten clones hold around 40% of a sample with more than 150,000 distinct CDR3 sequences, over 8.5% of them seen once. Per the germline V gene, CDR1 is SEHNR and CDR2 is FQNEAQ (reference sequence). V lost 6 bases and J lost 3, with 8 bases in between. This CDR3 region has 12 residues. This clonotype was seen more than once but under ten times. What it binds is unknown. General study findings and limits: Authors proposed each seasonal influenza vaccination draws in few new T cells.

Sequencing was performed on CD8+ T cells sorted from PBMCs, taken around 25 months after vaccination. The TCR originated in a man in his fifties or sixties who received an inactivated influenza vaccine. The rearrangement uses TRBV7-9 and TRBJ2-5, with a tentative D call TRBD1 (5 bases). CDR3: CASRQTEETQYF. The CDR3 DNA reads TGTGCCAGCAGACAGACAGAAGAGACCCAGTACTTC.